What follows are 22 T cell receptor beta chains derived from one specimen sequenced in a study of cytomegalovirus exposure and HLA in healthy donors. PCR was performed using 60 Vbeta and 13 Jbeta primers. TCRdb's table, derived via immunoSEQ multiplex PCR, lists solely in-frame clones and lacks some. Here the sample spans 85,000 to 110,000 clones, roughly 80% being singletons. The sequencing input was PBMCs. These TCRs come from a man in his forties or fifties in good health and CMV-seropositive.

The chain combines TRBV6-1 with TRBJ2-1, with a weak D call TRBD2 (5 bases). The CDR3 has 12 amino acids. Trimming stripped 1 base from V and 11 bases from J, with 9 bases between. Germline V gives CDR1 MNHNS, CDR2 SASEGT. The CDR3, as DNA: TGTGCCAGCAGTGAAGGAGGGTCCAAGCAGTTCTTC. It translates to CASSEGGSKQFF.

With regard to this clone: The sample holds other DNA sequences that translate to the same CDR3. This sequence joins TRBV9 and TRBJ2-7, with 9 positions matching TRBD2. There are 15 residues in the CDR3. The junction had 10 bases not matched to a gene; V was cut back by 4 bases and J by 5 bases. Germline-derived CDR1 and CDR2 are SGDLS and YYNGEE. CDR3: CASSPISGRSHEQYF. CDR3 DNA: TGTGCCAGCAGCCCAATAAGCGGGAGGTCCCACGAGCAGTACTTC.

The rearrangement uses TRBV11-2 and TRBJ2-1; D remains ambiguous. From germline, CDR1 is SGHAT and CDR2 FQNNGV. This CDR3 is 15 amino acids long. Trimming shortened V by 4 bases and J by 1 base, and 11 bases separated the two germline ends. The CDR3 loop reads CASSSPSRSYNEQFF. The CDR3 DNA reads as TGTGCCAGCAGCTCCCCCTCGCGGTCCTACAATGAGCAGTTCTTC.

In DNA, the CDR3 is TGTGCCAGCAGTGAGAAGACCCGGGACAGAAAATACGAGCAGTACTTC. It codes for CASSEKTRDRKYEQYF. V gene TRBV6-1 combines with J gene TRBJ2-7; the match to TRBD1 covers 7 bases. The germline V gene has CDR1 MNHNS and CDR2 SASEGT. The length of the CDR3 is 16 residues. V lost 3 bases and J lost 4; bases outside the gene matches: 12.

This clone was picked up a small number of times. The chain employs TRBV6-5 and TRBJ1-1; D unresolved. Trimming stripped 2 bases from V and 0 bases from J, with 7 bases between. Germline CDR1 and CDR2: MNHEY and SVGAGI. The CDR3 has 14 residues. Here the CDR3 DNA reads TGTGCCAGCAGTTACGAGGGAATGAACACTGAAGCTTTCTTT. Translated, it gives CASSYEGMNTEAFF.

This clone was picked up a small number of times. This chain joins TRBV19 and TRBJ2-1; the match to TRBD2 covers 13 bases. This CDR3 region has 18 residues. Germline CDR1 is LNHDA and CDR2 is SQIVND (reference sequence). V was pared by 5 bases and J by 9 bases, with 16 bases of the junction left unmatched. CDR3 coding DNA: TGTGCCAGTAGTCCGACGCCACCACTAGCGGGAGGGGGGGCTGAGCAGTTCTTC. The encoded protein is CASSPTPPLAGGGAEQFF.

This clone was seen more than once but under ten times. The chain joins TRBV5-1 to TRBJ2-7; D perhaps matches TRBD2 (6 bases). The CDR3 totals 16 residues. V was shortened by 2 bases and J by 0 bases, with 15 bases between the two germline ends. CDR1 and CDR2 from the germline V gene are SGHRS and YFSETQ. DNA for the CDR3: TGCGCCAGCAGCTTCGGTGGTAGCGGAAACTCCTACGAGCAGTACTTC. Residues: CASSFGGSGNSYEQYF.

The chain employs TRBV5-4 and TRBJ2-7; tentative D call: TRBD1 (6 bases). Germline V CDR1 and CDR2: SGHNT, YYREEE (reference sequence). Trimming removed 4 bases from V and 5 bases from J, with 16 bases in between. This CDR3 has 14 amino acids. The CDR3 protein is CASSATGILDEQYF. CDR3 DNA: TGTGCCAGCAGCGCAACAGGGATTCTGGACGAGCAGTACTTC.

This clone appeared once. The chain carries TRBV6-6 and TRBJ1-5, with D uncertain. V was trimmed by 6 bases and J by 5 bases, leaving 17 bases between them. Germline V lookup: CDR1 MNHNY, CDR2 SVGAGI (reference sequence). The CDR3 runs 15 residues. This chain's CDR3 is CASSRVLKSDQPQHF. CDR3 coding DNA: TGTGCCAGCAGCCGGGTTTTGAAGAGCGATCAGCCCCAGCATTTT.

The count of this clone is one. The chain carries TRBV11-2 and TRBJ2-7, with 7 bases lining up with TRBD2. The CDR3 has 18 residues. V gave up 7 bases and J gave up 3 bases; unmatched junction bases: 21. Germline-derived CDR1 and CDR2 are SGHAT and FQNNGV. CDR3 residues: CASILSHSGRGNLYEQYF. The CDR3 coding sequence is TGTGCCAGCATTTTGAGTCATTCCGGGCGGGGGAATCTCTACGAGCAGTACTTC.

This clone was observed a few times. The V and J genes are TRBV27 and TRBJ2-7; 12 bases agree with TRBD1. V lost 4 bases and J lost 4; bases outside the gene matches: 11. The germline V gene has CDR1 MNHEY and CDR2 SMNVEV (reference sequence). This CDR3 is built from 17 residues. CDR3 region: CASSSLGTGGLLYEQYF. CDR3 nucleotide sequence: TGTGCCAGCAGTTCTCTCGGGACAGGGGGCCTTCTTTACGAGCAGTACTTC.

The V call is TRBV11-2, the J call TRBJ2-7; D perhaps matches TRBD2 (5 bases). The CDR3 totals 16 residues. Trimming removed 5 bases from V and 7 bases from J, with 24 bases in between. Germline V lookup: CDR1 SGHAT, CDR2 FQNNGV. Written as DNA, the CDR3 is TGTGCCAGCAGCCCCGACCTAGCCATATTCTACGTTGAGCAGTACTTC. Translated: CASSPDLAIFYVEQYF.

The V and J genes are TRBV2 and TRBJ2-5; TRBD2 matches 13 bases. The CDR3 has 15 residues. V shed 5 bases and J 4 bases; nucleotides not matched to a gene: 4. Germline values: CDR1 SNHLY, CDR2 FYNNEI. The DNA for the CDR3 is TGTGCCAGCAGTCAGGGACTAGCGGGATTAGAGACCCAGTACTTC. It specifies CASSQGLAGLETQYF.

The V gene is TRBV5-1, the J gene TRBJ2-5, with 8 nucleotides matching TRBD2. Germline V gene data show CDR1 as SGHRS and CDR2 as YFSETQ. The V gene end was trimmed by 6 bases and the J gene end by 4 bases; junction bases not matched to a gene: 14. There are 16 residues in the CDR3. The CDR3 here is CASTTRGAGEGETQYF. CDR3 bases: TGCGCCAGCACCACGCGGGGAGCGGGAGAGGGAGAGACCCAGTACTTC.

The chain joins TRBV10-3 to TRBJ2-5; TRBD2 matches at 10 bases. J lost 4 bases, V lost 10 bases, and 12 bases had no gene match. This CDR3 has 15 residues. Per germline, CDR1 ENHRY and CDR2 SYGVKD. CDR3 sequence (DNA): TGTGCCACCACCGGAGCGGGAGGGCCTTCAGAGACCCAGTACTTC. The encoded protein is CATTGAGGPSETQYF.

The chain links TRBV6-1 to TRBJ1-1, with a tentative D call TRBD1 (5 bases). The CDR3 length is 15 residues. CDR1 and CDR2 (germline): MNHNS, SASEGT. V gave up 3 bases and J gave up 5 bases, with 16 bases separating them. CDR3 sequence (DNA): TGTGCCAGCAGTGACGTTCGGGGGTTCGGAACTGAAGCTTTCTTT. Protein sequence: CASSDVRGFGTEAFF.

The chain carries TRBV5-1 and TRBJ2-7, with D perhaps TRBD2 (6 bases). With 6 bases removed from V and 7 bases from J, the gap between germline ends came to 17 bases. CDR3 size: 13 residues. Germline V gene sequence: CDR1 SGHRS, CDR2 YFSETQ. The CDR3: CASTLWGDGEQYF. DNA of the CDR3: TGCGCCAGCACACTCTGGGGGGACGGGGAGCAGTACTTC.

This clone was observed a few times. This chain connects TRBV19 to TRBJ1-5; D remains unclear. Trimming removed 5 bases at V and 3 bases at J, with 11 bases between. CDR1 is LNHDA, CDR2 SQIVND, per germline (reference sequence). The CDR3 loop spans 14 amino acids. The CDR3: CASSSEPYNQPQHF. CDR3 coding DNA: TGTGCCAGTAGTTCTGAGCCCTACAATCAGCCCCAGCATTTT.

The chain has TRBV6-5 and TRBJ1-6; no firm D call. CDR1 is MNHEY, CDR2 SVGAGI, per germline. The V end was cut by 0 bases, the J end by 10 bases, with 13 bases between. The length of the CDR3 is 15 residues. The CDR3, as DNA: TGTGCCAGCAGTTACTCGAACATTTGGCAATCACCCCTCCACTTT. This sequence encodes CASSYSNIWQSPLHF.

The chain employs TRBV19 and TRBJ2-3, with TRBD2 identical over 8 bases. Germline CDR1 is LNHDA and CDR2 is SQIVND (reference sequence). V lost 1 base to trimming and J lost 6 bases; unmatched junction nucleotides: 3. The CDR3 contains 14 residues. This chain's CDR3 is CASSIGLAMDTQYF. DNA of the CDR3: TGTGCCAGTAGTATAGGACTAGCGATGGATACGCAGTATTTT. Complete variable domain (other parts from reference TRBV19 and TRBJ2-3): DGGITQSPKYLFRKEGQNVTLSCEQNLNHDAMYWYRQDPGQGLRLIYYSQIVNDFQKGDIAEGYSVSREKKESFPLTVTSAQKNPTAFYLCASSIGLAMDTQYFGPGTRLTVL.

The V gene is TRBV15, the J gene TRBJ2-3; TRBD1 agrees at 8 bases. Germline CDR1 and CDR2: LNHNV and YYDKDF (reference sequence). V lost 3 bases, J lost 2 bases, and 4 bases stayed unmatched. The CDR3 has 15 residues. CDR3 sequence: CATSSQTGVTDTQYF. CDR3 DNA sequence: TGTGCCACCAGCAGTCAGACAGGGGTCACAGATACGCAGTATTTT. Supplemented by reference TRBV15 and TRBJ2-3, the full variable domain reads DAMVIQNPRYQVTQFGKPVTLSCSQTLNHNVMYWYQQKSSQAPKLLFHYYDKDFNNEADTPDNFQSRRPNTSFCFLDIRSPGLGDTAMYLCATSSQTGVTDTQYFGPGTRLTVL.

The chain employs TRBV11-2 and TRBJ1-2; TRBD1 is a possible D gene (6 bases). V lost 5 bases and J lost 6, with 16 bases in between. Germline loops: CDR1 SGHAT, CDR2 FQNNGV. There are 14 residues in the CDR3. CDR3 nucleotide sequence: TGTGCCAGCAGCCCAGCCGGGACAAAGGATGGCTACACCTTC. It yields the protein CASSPAGTKDGYTF.